These T cell receptor beta chains were read from a single sample in a study of OX40 agonist ivuxolimab in advanced cancers. The table came from immunoSEQ multiplex PCR; TCRdb's copy has only in-frame clones and leaves some out. The sample yields fewer than 90,000 clones, about four fifths seen once. Source: CD4+ or CD8+ T cells sorted from blood, taken in a trial of the OX40 agonist ivuxolimab. The receptors derive from an adult with an advanced solid tumor such as melanoma, head and neck, liver or kidney cancer. Both conserved end residues are trimmed from each CDR3. Not all rows give a size; the values are once, few, many and, for expanded clones, a class.

-	TRBV9	TRBJ1-6	ASSVGDRESSPLH
-	TRBV5-6	TRBJ2-7	ASSFRGTFSSYEQY
-	TRBV5-4	TRBJ2-5	ASGPGETQY
-	TRBV6-6	TRBJ1-1	ASSFLQRTTEQAF
-	TRBV6-1	TRBJ2-1	ASSDTVNEQF
-	TRBV6-4	TRBJ1-1	ASRLDGNTEAF
few	TRBV18	TRBJ1-1	ASSRVPGTEAF
-	TRBV5-4	TRBJ1-2	ASSSGQGSGGYT
-	TRBV5-1	TRBJ2-5	ASSLGGQTGSQETQY
-	TRBV7-2	TRBJ2-3	ASSLPGLAAHTDTQY